This is a list of T cell receptor beta chains from one sample in a study of T cell responses to AZD1222 COVID-19 vaccine. Profiling relied on immunoSEQ multiplex PCR, and the TCRdb table lists in-frame clones only, not all of them. In the table there are 55,000 to 85,000 clones, 65% to 85% of which are singletons. The material was peripheral blood, obtained on day 0 of AZD1222 vaccination. Receptors originate from an adult in good health. Each CDR3 is given with its conserved first and last residue. D genes are given only for firm matches. Rows give clone size only sometimes, using once, few, many, or a class for an expanded clone.

D gene	clone size	V gene	J gene	CDR3 protein	CDR3 DNA
.	.	TRBV11-2	TRBJ2-5	CASSPPLVGQETQYF	TGTGCCAGCAGCCCCCCATTAGTGGGCCAAGAGACCCAGTACTTC
.	.	TRBV5-1	TRBJ2-1	CASSAAANSYNEQFF	TGCGCCAGCAGCGCCGCAGCGAACTCCTACAATGAGCAGTTCTTC
.	.	TRBV5-1	TRBJ1-2	CASSLAGGWPNYGYTF	TGCGCCAGCAGCTTGGCCGGGGGGTGGCCAAACTATGGCTACACCTTC
.	once	TRBV6-6	TRBJ2-2	CASIFRPVSTGELFF	TGTGCCAGTATTTTTAGACCAGTTAGCACCGGGGAGCTGTTTTTT
.	.	TRBV5-6	TRBJ2-7	CASSLTLVTTYEQYF	TGTGCCAGCAGCTTAACCCTCGTCACCACCTACGAGCAGTACTTC
.	.	TRBV30	TRBJ1-5	CAWSVLRNQPQHF	TGTGCCTGGAGTGTACTACGGAATCAGCCCCAGCATTTT
TRBD1	.	TRBV10-1	TRBJ1-4	CASSEGAATNEKLFF	TGCGCCAGCTCGGAGGGGGCTGCAACTAATGAAAAACTGTTTTTT
TRBD2	.	TRBV4-2	TRBJ2-7	CASSLAGGSSYEQYF	TGTGCCAGCAGCCTAGCGGGGGGTAGCTCCTACGAGCAGTACTTC
.	once	TRBV28	TRBJ1-5	CASSGFSNQPQHF	TGTGCCAGCAGTGGATTCAGCAATCAGCCCCAGCATTTT
.	.	TRBV9	TRBJ1-3	CASSPQAAGNTIYF	TGTGCCAGCAGCCCCCAAGCGGCGGGAAACACCATATATTTT
.	.	TRBV6-5	TRBJ2-1	CASSYQAVLGRNEQFF	TGTGCCAGCAGTTACCAAGCGGTTTTGGGGCGGAATGAGCAGTTCTTC
.	.	TRBV9	TRBJ2-1	CASSGPSNEQFF	TGTGCCAGCAGCGGCCCTAGCAATGAGCAGTTCTTC
.	.	TRBV10-3	TRBJ2-5	CAAQGRGSETQYF	TGTGCCGCACAGGGGCGGGGGTCGGAGACCCAGTACTTC
.	few	TRBV27	TRBJ1-3	CASSSRVANTIYF	TGTGCCAGCAGTTCCAGGGTAGCGAACACCATATATTTT
.	.	TRBV28	TRBJ2-1	CASSLGEYNEQFF	TGTGCCAGCAGTCTGGGGGAATACAATGAGCAGTTCTTC
TRBD1	.	TRBV10-2	TRBJ1-2	CASRVDRDYGYTF	TGCGCCAGCAGGGTAGACAGGGACTATGGCTACACCTTC
TRBD1	.	TRBV10-1	TRBJ2-5	CASSRGLGETQYF	TGCGCCAGCAGCAGGGGGCTGGGGGAGACCCAGTACTTC
.	.	TRBV14	TRBJ2-7	CASSYTQGYEQYF	TGTGCCAGCAGCTATACCCAGGGATACGAGCAGTACTTC
.	.	TRBV6-1	TRBJ2-5	CASSEGETQYF	TGTGCCAGCAGTGAAGGGGAGACCCAGTACTTC
.	.	TRBV5-1	TRBJ1-1	CASSLGVAEAFF	TGCGCCAGCAGCTTGGGGGTAGCTGAAGCTTTCTTT
.	.	TRBV30	TRBJ1-5	CAWSGAGRNQPQHF	TGTGCCTGGAGTGGGGCAGGACGGAATCAGCCCCAGCATTTT
.	.	TRBV6-5	TRBJ1-5	CASSYSWGSNQPQHF	TGTGCCAGCAGTTACTCCTGGGGGAGCAATCAGCCCCAGCATTTT
.	.	TRBV7-8	TRBJ2-5	CASSLTTGQGEETQYF	TGTGCCAGCAGCTTAACCACTGGCCAGGGAGAAGAGACCCAGTACTTC
TRBD1	.	TRBV3-1/TRBV3-2	TRBJ1-6	CASSHSHTGGRSPLHF	TGTGCCAGCAGCCATAGCCACACAGGGGGCCGATCACCCCTCCACTTT
.	.	TRBV30	TRBJ1-2	CAWIQGLNGYTF	TGTGCCTGGATCCAGGGTCTCAATGGCTACACCTTC
.	few	TRBV29-1	TRBJ2-6	CSVRTGYSGANVLTF	TGCAGCGTCCGGACCGGGTACTCTGGGGCCAACGTCCTGACTTTC
TRBD1	.	TRBV7-3	TRBJ2-1	CASSLDAGGTGFNEQFF	TGTGCCAGCAGCTTAGACGCAGGGGGCACCGGCTTCAATGAGCAGTTCTTC
TRBD1	.	TRBV2	TRBJ1-3	CASSEIAGGQGNTIYF	TGTGCCAGCAGTGAAATCGCGGGGGGACAGGGAAACACCATATATTTT
TRBD1	.	TRBV10-3	TRBJ2-7	CATQTGEAYEQYF	TGTGCCACCCAGACAGGGGAAGCCTACGAGCAGTACTTC
.	.	TRBV27	TRBJ2-2	CASPILGFGMFF	TGTGCCAGCCCGATTCTAGGGTTCGGTATGTTTTTT
.	.	TRBV6-5	TRBJ2-5	CASTFRGGETQYF	TGTGCCAGCACCTTCCGGGGCGGTGAGACCCAGTACTTC
.	.	TRBV5-4	TRBJ2-4	CASSLRGLAKNIQYF	TGTGCCAGCAGCTTGCGAGGACTAGCCAAAAACATTCAGTACTTC
.	once	TRBV28	TRBJ1-1	CASSIRLQGRNTEAFF	TGTGCCAGCAGTATACGCCTGCAGGGGAGAAACACTGAAGCTTTCTTT
.	few	TRBV4-1	TRBJ1-3	CASSQDRFSGNTIYF	TGCGCCAGCAGCCAAGATCGCTTCTCTGGAAACACCATATATTTT
TRBD1	once	TRBV27	TRBJ2-7	CASRLDRGYEQYF	TGTGCCAGCCGATTGGACAGGGGCTACGAGCAGTACTTC